The table lists the clone carrying this T cell receptor beta chain with a few counts. These data come from a study of early T cells in non-severe SARS-CoV-2 infection. A single record per CDR3 protein comes from TCRdb applying MiXCR to the 5' RACE reads. The sample carries some 70,000 distinct CDR3 sequences, about 9% recorded once. The CDR3 is 16 amino acids. Trimming removed 4 bases from V and 3 bases from J, with 16 bases in between. Germline CDR1 MNHNY, CDR2 SVGAGI (reference sequence). The J gene is TRBJ2-1, the V gene TRBV6-6; the D is unclear. This sequence originates from an adult who was a healthcare worker with PCR-confirmed SARS-CoV-2 infection or an uninfected control (not recorded which). Sequencing input: whole blood. The CDR3 reads CASSLPLAAFYNEQFF. The CDR3 DNA sequence: TGTGCCAGCAGTTTGCCTTTAGCAGCATTCTACAATGAGCAGTTCTTC.